A single sample is the source of the 15 T cell receptor delta chains below, sequenced in a study of TRDV2 sequences in healthy donors. TCRdb re-called the PCR reads through CATT. The table lists about 2,200 delta-chain clones, about three fifths of them singletons. Sequenced material: Vd2+ gamma-delta T cells from blood. These receptors were obtained from a human donor in good health.

This clone was counted a single time. The gene calls are TRDV2 and TRDJ1; TRDD3 matches at 8 bases. CDR1 and CDR2 (germline): GEAIGNYY, EKD. This CDR3 comprises 17 residues. V trimming: 0 bases; J trimming: 4 bases; junction bases outside the gene matches: 12. CDR3 sequence reads: CACDTVEDTGGFDKLIF. The CDR3 DNA follows: TGTGCCTGTGACACCGTCGAAGATACTGGGGGGTTCGATAAACTCATCTTT.

This clone was counted between two and nine times. V gene TRDV2 combines with J gene TRDJ1, with 10 bases matching TRDD3. J lost 0 bases, V lost 3 bases, and 12 bases had no gene match. CDR3 length: 18 residues. The germline gives CDR1 GEAIGNYY, CDR2 EKD. The CDR3 nucleotides are TGTGCCTGTGACGTACTGGGGGATGGATCGGGGTACACCGATAAACTCATCTTT. It specifies CACDVLGDGSGYTDKLIF.

V is TRDV2 and J is TRDJ1; 10 bases fit TRDD3. This CDR3 spans 15 amino acids. V shed 3 bases, J shed 3 bases, and the junction held 6 bases outside the gene matches. Germline CDR1 GEAIGNYY, CDR2 EKD. The chain's CDR3 is CACDSLGDSADKLIF. CDR3 DNA sequence: TGTGCCTGTGACTCACTGGGGGATTCTGCCGATAAACTCATCTTT.

This clone has more than one count but fewer than ten. The chain uses TRDV2 and TRDJ1; 13 bases map to TRDD3. With V trimmed by 3 bases and J by 1 base, 16 bases remained unmatched. The CDR3 sequence is 20 residues long. Germline CDR1 is GEAIGNYY and CDR2 is EKD. CDR3 loop: CACDAIPTGGYGQSTDKLIF. In nucleotides, the CDR3 is TGTGCCTGTGACGCCATTCCTACTGGGGGATACGGTCAATCCACCGATAAACTCATCTTT.

The chain employs TRDV2 and TRDJ3; D is perhaps TRDD3 (5 bases). V shed 0 bases and J shed 0 bases, with 11 bases lying between them. The length of the CDR3 is 18 residues. Germline assignment: CDR1 GEAIGNYY and CDR2 EKD. The CDR3 here is CACDTWDGSSWDTRQMFF. The CDR3 DNA sequence: TGTGCCTGTGACACCTGGGATGGCAGCTCCTGGGACACCCGACAGATGTTTTTC.

This chain connects TRDV2 to TRDJ1; D call uncertain. The CDR3 is made up of 14 amino acids. Germline V lookup: CDR1 GEAIGNYY, CDR2 EKD. V lost 0 bases and J lost 1, with 8 bases in between. CDR3 bases: TGTGCCTGTGACACCTTGGGAGGCACCGATAAACTCATCTTT. Its translation is CACDTLGGTDKLIF.

The V and J genes are TRDV2 and TRDJ1, with 9 bases identical to TRDD3. The germline V gene has CDR1 GEAIGNYY and CDR2 EKD. This CDR3 contains 17 residues. V lost 3 bases to trimming and J lost 3 bases; unmatched junction nucleotides: 13. The CDR3 DNA is TGTGCCTGTGACGGGCTGGGGGATCGTGCGGGCCCCGATAAACTCATCTTT. Encoded protein: CACDGLGDRAGPDKLIF.

A note on this clone: This may come from a read error, since a much larger clone is one base off. The genes are TRDV2 and TRDJ1, with 8 bases aligning to TRDD3. The J segment lost 0 bases and the V segment lost 0 bases, leaving 17 bases of the junction unmatched. The CDR3 is made up of 20 amino acids. Germline values: CDR1 GEAIGNYY, CDR2 EKD. The CDR3 here is CACDTVRGISLPSDTDKLIF. The CDR3 DNA is TGTGCCTGTGACACCGTGAGGGGGATATCTCTGCCCTCAGACACCGATAAACTCATCTTT.

This rearrangement joins TRDV2 to TRDJ1, with 8 bases lining up with TRDD3. Germline V gene lookup returns CDR1 GEAIGNYY and CDR2 EKD. The junction had 6 bases not matched to a gene; V was cut back by 4 bases and J by 0 bases. The CDR3 spans 15 residues. CDR3 DNA sequence: TGTGCCTGTGATTATATGGGGGATTACACCGATAAACTCATCTTT. This sequence encodes CACDYMGDYTDKLIF.

This sequence joins TRDV2 and TRDJ1; TRDD3 is a possible D gene (5 bases). The CDR3 sequence is 16 residues long. Trimming stripped 0 bases from V and 4 bases from J, with 17 bases between. CDR1 and CDR2 from the germline V gene are GEAIGNYY and EKD. CDR3 DNA: TGTGCCTGTGACACCGCAGGGATCCGTCGGGGCGATAAACTCATCTTT. Translated, it gives CACDTAGIRRGDKLIF.

The chain uses TRDV2 and TRDJ1; TRDD3 matches at 10 bases. Trimming took 3 bases from V and 0 from J; bases not matched to a gene: 12. Germline lookup yields CDR1 GEAIGNYY and CDR2 EKD. This CDR3 is 18 amino acids long. CDR3: CACDSMGDTLEYTDKLIF. For the CDR3, the DNA is TGTGCCTGTGACTCTATGGGGGATACCCTGGAGTACACCGATAAACTCATCTTT.

The chain employs TRDV2 and TRDJ1; TRDD3 matches at 9 bases. This CDR3 region has 21 residues. Germline values: CDR1 GEAIGNYY, CDR2 EKD. With 0 bases clipped from V and 1 base from J, the junction kept 20 bases outside the gene matches. As DNA, the CDR3 is TGTGCCTGTGACACCGTTCGGGGGGATACTCTCGAACAACCCTCCACCGATAAACTCATCTTT. Translated: CACDTVRGDTLEQPSTDKLIF.

In its sample, this clone was seen once. This chain uses TRDV2 with TRDJ1; 7 bases are a match to TRDD3. The CDR3 covers 15 residues. V dropped 3 bases and J dropped 0; count of bases not matched to a gene: 6. The germline V gene encodes CDR1 GEAIGNYY and CDR2 EKD. The CDR3: CACDPLGEHTDKLIF. The CDR3 bases are TGTGCCTGTGACCCTTTGGGGGAACACACCGATAAACTCATCTTT.

This clone has just one count. The J gene is TRDJ3, the V gene TRDV2, with TRDD3 identical over 13 bases. V lost 1 base, J lost 0 bases, and 5 bases stayed unmatched. The length of the CDR3 is 20 residues. Germline V CDR1 and CDR2: GEAIGNYY, EKD. The CDR3 sequence is CACDTLGDTFSSWDTRQMFF. The DNA of the CDR3 is TGTGCCTGTGACACACTGGGGGATACGTTCAGCTCCTGGGACACCCGACAGATGTTTTTC.

This rearrangement joins TRDV2 to TRDJ1; maybe TRDD3 (6 bases). The CDR3 has 15 residues. The V gene's germline CDR1 is GEAIGNYY and CDR2 EKD. V was clipped by 3 bases and J by 3 bases, with 16 bases between them. In nucleotides, the CDR3 is TGTGCCTGTGACGGTTTGGGGGCATCGGCCGATAAACTCATCTTT. This gives the protein CACDGLGASADKLIF.